Given below is one T cell receptor (beta chain) in context. This sample is part of a study of cytomegalovirus exposure and HLA in healthy donors. The V gene's germline CDR1 is KGHSH and CDR2 LQKENI. CDR3 length: 13 residues. V lost 6 bases and J lost 5, with 13 bases in between. The PCR ran on 60 Vbeta and 13 Jbeta primers. The repertoire was sequenced with immunoSEQ multiplex PCR; TCRdb's copy has only in-frame clones and lacks some. This table holds about 170,000 clones, 65% to 85% found once. The TCR comes from a woman aged 18-29 years in good health and CMV-seronegative. The V call is TRBV18, the J call TRBJ2-5; unclear D gene. The specimen was PBMCs. The CDR3 loop reads CASSRTQWETQYF. The CDR3 DNA reads TGTGCCAGCTCCCGTACTCAATGGGAGACCCAGTACTTC.